Listed here are 7 T cell receptor beta chains from one sample, sequenced in a study of cytomegalovirus exposure and HLA in healthy donors. Primers for the PCR totalled 60 Vbeta and 13 Jbeta. Some clones are missing from TCRdb's copy, which holds only in-frame ones; the method was immunoSEQ multiplex PCR. The sample gives about 160,000 clones, over 75% of which show up once; under 2% is in the top ten. Input material: PBMCs. The source is a woman aged 18-30 years in good health and CMV-seronegative.

The J gene is TRBJ2-1, the V gene TRBV7-2, with 13 bases that match TRBD2. The CDR3 loop spans 16 amino acids. V was clipped by 4 bases and J by 9 bases; unmatched bases: 9. Germline-derived CDR1 and CDR2 are SGHTA and FQGNSA. The CDR3 protein is CASSSGLAGPQGEQFF. DNA for the CDR3: TGTGCCAGCAGCTCGGGACTAGCGGGGCCCCAGGGTGAGCAGTTCTTC.

The V call is TRBV9, the J call TRBJ1-4; D might be TRBD1 (6 bases). The CDR3 sequence is 14 residues long. Per germline, CDR1 SGDLS and CDR2 YYNGEE. The ends were cut back, 0 bases at V and 8 bases at J, with 11 bases in the middle. Written as DNA, the CDR3 is TGTGCCAGCAGCGTAGCACAGGGACGGGAAAAACTGTTTTTT. Translated, it gives CASSVAQGREKLFF.

About this clone itself: The same CDR3 is also encoded by other DNA sequences in this sample. This chain links TRBV11-2 with TRBJ1-1, with unresolved D. The V end was cut by 1 base, the J end by 4 bases, with 7 bases between. Per germline, CDR1 SGHAT and CDR2 FQNNGV. The CDR3 loop spans 13 amino acids. The CDR3 is CASSLVAGTEAFF. DNA of the CDR3: TGTGCCAGCAGCTTAGTTGCAGGCACTGAAGCTTTCTTT.

This clone has only a few counts. V is TRBV10-1 and J is TRBJ2-2; D remains ambiguous. The CDR3 runs to 13 residues. Per the germline V gene, CDR1 is WNHNN and CDR2 is SYGVQD (reference sequence). The V and J ends lost 6 bases and 6 bases respectively, with 11 bases between them. The CDR3 here is CASSPREAGELFF. CDR3 sequence (DNA): TGCGCCAGCAGCCCAAGAGAGGCCGGGGAGCTGTTTTTT.

This clone was detected once. The chain combines TRBV21-1 with TRBJ2-3; TRBD2 is the table's D call, not checked against the DNA. TRBV21-1 is a recognized pseudogene. CDR3 length: 17 residues. The CDR3 DNA reads as TGTGCCAGCAGCAAGTTAAGGACTAGCGGGATCACAGATACGCAGTATTTT. It specifies CASSKLRTSGITDTQYF.

This chain uses TRBV9 with TRBJ2-3; a possible D gene is TRBD2 (5 bases). The CDR3 covers 14 residues. Germline V gene lookup returns CDR1 SGDLS and CDR2 YYNGEE. Trimming left V 6 bases short and J 0 bases short, with 11 bases between. For the CDR3, the DNA is TGTGCCAGCAACGGGGAGATTAGCACAGATACGCAGTATTTT. As protein: CASNGEISTDTQYF.

This chain links TRBV2 with TRBJ2-7; 7 nucleotides agree with TRBD1. CDR1 and CDR2 from the germline V gene are SNHLY and FYNNEI. There are 15 residues in the CDR3. V shed 2 bases and J 4 bases; nucleotides not matched to a gene: 8. For the CDR3, the DNA is TGTGCCAGCAGTGAAAAGGCAGGGGGTTCGTACGAGCAGTACTTC. It is translated as CASSEKAGGSYEQYF.